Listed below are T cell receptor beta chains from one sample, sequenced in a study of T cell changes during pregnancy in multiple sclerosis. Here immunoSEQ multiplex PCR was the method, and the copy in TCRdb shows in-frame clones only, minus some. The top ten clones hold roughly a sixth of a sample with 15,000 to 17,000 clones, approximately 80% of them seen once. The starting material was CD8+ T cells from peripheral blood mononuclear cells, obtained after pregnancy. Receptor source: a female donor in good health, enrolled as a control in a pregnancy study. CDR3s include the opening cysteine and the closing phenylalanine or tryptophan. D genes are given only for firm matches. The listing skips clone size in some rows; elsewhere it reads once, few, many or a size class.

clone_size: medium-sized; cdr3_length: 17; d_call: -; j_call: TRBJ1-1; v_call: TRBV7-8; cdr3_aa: CASSLGIDWGMNTEAFF; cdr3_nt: TGTGCCAGCAGCTTAGGTATTGACTGGGGCATGAACACTGAAGCTTTCTTT
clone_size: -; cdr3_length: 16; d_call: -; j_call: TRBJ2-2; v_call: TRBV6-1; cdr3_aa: CASSVEGGQVTGELFF; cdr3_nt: TGTGCCAGCAGTGTTGAGGGGGGGCAGGTCACCGGGGAGCTGTTTTTT
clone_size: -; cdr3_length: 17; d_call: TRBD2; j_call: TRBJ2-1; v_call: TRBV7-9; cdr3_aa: CASSFHLTSGVYNEQFF; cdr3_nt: TGTGCCAGCAGCTTTCACCTCACTAGCGGGGTCTACAATGAGCAGTTCTTC
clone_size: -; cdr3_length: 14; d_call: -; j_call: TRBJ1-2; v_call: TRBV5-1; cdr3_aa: CASSSIQGSYGYTF; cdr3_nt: TGCGCCAGCAGCTCCATCCAGGGAAGCTATGGCTACACCTTC
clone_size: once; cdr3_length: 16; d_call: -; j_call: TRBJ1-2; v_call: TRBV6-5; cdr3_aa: CASSYSMDSPGFGYTF; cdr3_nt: TGTGCCAGCAGTTACTCGATGGACAGCCCGGGGTTTGGCTACACCTTC
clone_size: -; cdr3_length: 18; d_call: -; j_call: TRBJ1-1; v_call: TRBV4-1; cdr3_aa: CASSQVYGGLLSGTEAFF; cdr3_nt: TGCGCCAGCAGCCAAGTCTACGGGGGTCTCCTATCAGGCACTGAAGCTTTCTTT
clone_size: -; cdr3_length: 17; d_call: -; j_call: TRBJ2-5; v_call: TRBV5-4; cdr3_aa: CASSLYVTEPSGETQYF; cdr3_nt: TGTGCCAGCAGCTTGTATGTGACAGAACCCTCGGGAGAGACCCAGTACTTC
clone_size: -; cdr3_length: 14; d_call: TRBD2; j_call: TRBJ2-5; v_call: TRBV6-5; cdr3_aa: CASRVGGLQETQYF; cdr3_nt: TGTGCCAGCAGGGTCGGGGGACTACAAGAGACCCAGTACTTC
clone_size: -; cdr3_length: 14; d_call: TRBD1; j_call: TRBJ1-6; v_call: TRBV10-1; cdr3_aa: CASSGGTGNSPLHF; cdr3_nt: TGCGCCAGCAGTGGAGGGACAGGGAATTCACCCCTCCACTTT
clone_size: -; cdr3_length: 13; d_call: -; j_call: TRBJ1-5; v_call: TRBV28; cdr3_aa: CASSWGGDQPQHF; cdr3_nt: TGTGCCAGCAGTTGGGGAGGAGATCAGCCCCAGCATTTT
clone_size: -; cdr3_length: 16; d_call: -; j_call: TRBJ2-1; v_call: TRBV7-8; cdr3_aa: CASSLAITGLNNEQFF; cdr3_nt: TGTGCCAGCAGCTTAGCAATAACGGGACTCAACAATGAGCAGTTCTTC
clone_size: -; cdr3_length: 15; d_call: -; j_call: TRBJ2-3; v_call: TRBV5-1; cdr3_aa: CASSLGLGSVDTQYF; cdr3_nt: TGCGCCAGCAGCTTGGGGCTCGGTAGCGTGGATACGCAGTATTTT
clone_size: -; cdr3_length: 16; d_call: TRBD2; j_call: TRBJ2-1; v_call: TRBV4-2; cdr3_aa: CASSRERGDSYNEQFF; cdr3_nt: TGTGCCAGCAGCCGCGAGCGGGGGGACTCCTACAATGAGCAGTTCTTC
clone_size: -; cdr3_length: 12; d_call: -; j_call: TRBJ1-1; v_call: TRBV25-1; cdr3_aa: CASGFNAPEAFF; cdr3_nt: TGTGCCAGCGGCTTTAATGCCCCTGAAGCTTTCTTT
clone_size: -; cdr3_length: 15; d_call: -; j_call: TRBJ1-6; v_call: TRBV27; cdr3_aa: CASSLSAGAGSPLHF; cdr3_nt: TGTGCCAGCAGTTTATCTGCGGGGGCTGGTTCACCCCTCCACTTT
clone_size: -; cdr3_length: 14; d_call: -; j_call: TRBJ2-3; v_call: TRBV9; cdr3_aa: CASSPPSGRGTQYF; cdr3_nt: TGTGCCAGCAGCCCCCCTTCAGGCAGGGGAACGCAGTATTTT
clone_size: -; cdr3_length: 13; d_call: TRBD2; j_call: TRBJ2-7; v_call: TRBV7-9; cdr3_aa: CASSGEGTYEQYF; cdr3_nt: TGTGCCAGCTCTGGGGAGGGTACCTACGAGCAGTACTTC
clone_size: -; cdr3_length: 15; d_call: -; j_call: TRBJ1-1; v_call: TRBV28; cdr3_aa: CASSFRPDMNTEAFF; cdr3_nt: TGTGCCAGCAGTTTTAGGCCAGACATGAACACTGAAGCTTTCTTT
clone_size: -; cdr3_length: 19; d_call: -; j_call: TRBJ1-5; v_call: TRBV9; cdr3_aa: CASSVAKGPRGYSNQPQHF; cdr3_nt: TGTGCCAGCAGCGTAGCTAAGGGCCCGAGAGGGTATAGCAATCAGCCCCAGCATTTT
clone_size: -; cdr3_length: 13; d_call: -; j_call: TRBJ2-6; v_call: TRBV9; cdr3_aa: CASSVDGIDVLTF; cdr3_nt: TGTGCCAGCAGCGTCGACGGGATCGACGTCCTGACTTTC
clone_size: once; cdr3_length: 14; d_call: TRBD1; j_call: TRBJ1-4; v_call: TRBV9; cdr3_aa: CASSVDQGGEKLFF; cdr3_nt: TGTGCCAGCAGCGTAGATCAGGGGGGCGAAAAACTGTTTTTT
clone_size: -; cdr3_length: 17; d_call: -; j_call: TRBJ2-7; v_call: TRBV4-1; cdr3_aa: CASSQKTPGHFSYEQYF; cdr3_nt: TGCGCCAGCAGCCAGAAGACACCCGGACACTTCTCCTACGAGCAGTACTTC
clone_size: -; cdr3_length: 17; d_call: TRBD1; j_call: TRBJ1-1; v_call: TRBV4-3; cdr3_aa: CASSQGPAGTGGFRAFF; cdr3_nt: TGCGCCAGCAGCCAAGGACCGGCAGGGACAGGGGGCTTTAGAGCTTTCTTT
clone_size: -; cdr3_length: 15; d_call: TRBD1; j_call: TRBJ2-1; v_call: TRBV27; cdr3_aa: CASRAGTGNYNEQFF; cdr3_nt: TGTGCCAGCAGGGCCGGGACAGGGAACTACAATGAGCAGTTCTTC
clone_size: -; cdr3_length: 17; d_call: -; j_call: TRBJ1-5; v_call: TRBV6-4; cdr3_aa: CASSLSRVLGASQPQHF; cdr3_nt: TGTGCCAGCAGCCTAAGTAGGGTCCTGGGGGCTTCTCAGCCCCAGCATTTT
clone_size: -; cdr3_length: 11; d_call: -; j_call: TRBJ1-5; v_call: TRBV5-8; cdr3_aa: CASSSDQPQHF; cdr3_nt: TGTGCCAGCAGCTCCGATCAGCCCCAGCATTTT